One and the same sample provided the 2 T cell receptor beta chains below, sequenced in a study of cytomegalovirus exposure and HLA in healthy donors. PCR was performed using 60 Vbeta and 13 Jbeta primers. Profiled with immunoSEQ multiplex PCR; TCRdb holds only in-frame clones, not every one. The sample gives around 120,000 clones, approximately 80% of which show up once; about 3% is in the top ten. Input material: PBMCs. The receptor source for this set is a woman in her thirties or forties in good health and CMV-seropositive.

V usage is TRBV9 and J usage is TRBJ1-2; no clear D. V gave up 0 bases and J gave up 4 bases, with 10 bases separating them. Germline lookup yields CDR1 SGDLS and CDR2 YYNGEE. CDR3 size: 14 residues. CDR3 protein: CASSVDEGPYGYTF. The DNA of the CDR3 is TGTGCCAGCAGCGTAGATGAGGGTCCCTATGGCTACACCTTC.

With respect to this clone: The junction departs from the called germline gene at one end, perhaps through a read error. Here the CDR3 reads CSSSLAEGPLHF. CDR3 nucleotides: TGTTCCAGCAGCTTAGCGGAGGGACCCCTCCACTTT. J is TRBJ1-6 and V is TRBV7-9; D is ambiguous. Germline CDR1 and CDR2: SEHNR and FQNEAQ (reference sequence). The CDR3 runs 12 residues.